The table lists the clone carrying this TCR beta chain with a few counts. Its cognate antigen is unknown. This sample was taken from a study of identical twins. Findings and caveats of the study: Partly confounded zero-insertion analyses could result from invariant MAIT and iNKT cells. Findings depended on cross-sectional statistics rather than tracking the same donors.

The CDR3 is 14 amino acids. The germline gives CDR1 LNHNV, CDR2 YYDKDF (reference sequence). Trimming pared 0 bases from V and 10 bases from J, leaving 13 bases between. TCRdb passed the 5' RACE reads through MiXCR, listing each CDR3 protein once. The sample has hundreds of thousands of distinct CDR3 sequences, roughly an eighth seen once. The same data also contributed to another study, on yellow fever vaccine responses in identical twins.

The sequence was obtained from a woman aged 18-35 years in good health. The chain uses TRBV15 and TRBJ2-1; D is unresolved. The sample was PBMCs. The CDR3 sequence: CATSRDRILTEQFF. CDR3 DNA: TGTGCCACCAGCAGAGATCGGATCCTTACAGAGCAGTTCTTC.